This passage covers 20 T cell receptor beta chains from one sample sequenced in a study of cytomegalovirus exposure and HLA in healthy donors. PCR used 60 Vbeta primers and 13 Jbeta primers. Only in-frame clones appear in the TCRdb table, and some are missing; sequencing was by immunoSEQ multiplex PCR. The data show roughly 120,000 clones, with roughly 71% seen just once and 4% to 5% held by the top ten. The sequenced sample was PBMCs. These receptors all stem from a woman between 50 and 59 years old in good health and CMV-seropositive.

The chain has TRBV19 and TRBJ2-2, with D perhaps matching TRBD1 (6 bases). Germline lookup yields CDR1 LNHDA and CDR2 SQIVND (reference sequence). The CDR3 length is 16 residues. Trimming took off 9 bases at V and 1 base at J, with 18 bases between the two ends. The CDR3 DNA is TGTGCCAGCCGGCCACAGGGCCGCGGGAACACCGGGGAGCTGTTTTTT. Its protein product is CASRPQGRGNTGELFF.

The chain uses TRBV5-1 and TRBJ2-5, with 7 bases aligning to TRBD1. The CDR3 has 14 residues. V dropped 10 bases and J dropped 2; count of bases not matched to a gene: 11. Germline V lookup: CDR1 SGHRS, CDR2 YFSETQ. This chain's CDR3 is CARKEGTEQETQYF. Written as DNA, the CDR3 is TGCGCCCGTAAAGAGGGGACAGAGCAAGAGACCCAGTACTTC.

The chain recombines TRBV4-3 with TRBJ2-5; D may be TRBD1 (6 bases). The ends were cut back, 2 bases at V and 4 bases at J, with 20 bases in the middle. The CDR3 is made up of 17 amino acids. CDR1 is LGHNA and CDR2 is YSLEER in the germline V gene. The CDR3 spells CASSQSPTGQGRETQYF. CDR3 coding DNA: TGCGCCAGCAGCCAATCCCCTACGGGGCAGGGGCGAGAGACCCAGTACTTC.

This clone came up a few times. The rearrangement uses TRBV15 and TRBJ1-4; D is undetermined. The germline V gene encodes CDR1 LNHNV and CDR2 YYDKDF (reference sequence). The CDR3 runs 16 residues. Deletions cut 5 bases from V and 3 bases from J, with 16 bases between. For the CDR3, the DNA is TGTGCCACCAGCTCACACCTGGGGAGGGCTAATGAAAAACTGTTTTTT. The encoded protein is CATSSHLGRANEKLFF.

The rearrangement uses TRBV28 and TRBJ1-1, with a tentative D call TRBD1 (5 bases). The V end was cut by 6 bases, the J end by 3 bases, with 23 bases between. Looked up from germline, CDR1 is MDHEN and CDR2 is SYDVKM. The CDR3 is made up of 17 amino acids. The chain's CDR3 is CASSTSDRKGIDTEAFF. DNA of the CDR3: TGTGCCAGCAGCACCTCCGACAGAAAAGGGATAGACACTGAAGCTTTCTTT.

The rearrangement uses TRBV14 and TRBJ1-4, with 7 positions matching TRBD1. The ends lost 3 bases at V and 6 bases at J; junction bases unmatched: 10. CDR3 length: 16 residues. Germline V gene sequence: CDR1 SGHDN, CDR2 FVKESK. CDR3: CASSQNLGQNHEKLFF. The CDR3 region has the DNA TGTGCCAGCAGCCAGAACTTGGGACAGAACCATGAAAAACTGTTTTTT.

This clone was counted only a few times. The rearrangement uses TRBV5-4 and TRBJ2-5; tentative D call: TRBD1 (5 bases). Trimming shortened V by 4 bases and J by 7 bases, and 23 bases separated the two germline ends. Germline CDR1 SGHNT, CDR2 YYREEE (reference sequence). This CDR3 has 16 residues. CDR3 sequence: CASSPRGPELGGTQYF. The CDR3 bases are TGTGCCAGCAGCCCTAGGGGCCCCGAACTGGGCGGGACCCAGTACTTC. The full variable domain, rest sourced from reference TRBV5-4 and TRBJ2-5, is ETGVTQSPTHLIKTRGQQVTLRCSSQSGHNTVSWYQQALGQGPQFIFQYYREEENGRGNFPPRFSGLQFPNYSSELNVNALELDDSALYLCASSPRGPELGGTQYFGPGTRLLVL.

The V gene is TRBV4-3, the J gene TRBJ2-2; the match to TRBD2 covers 8 bases. The CDR3 has 17 residues. V shed 0 bases, J shed 3 bases, and the junction held 6 bases outside the gene matches. Per the germline V gene, CDR1 is LGHNA and CDR2 is YSLEER. The CDR3 here is CASSQEPAGVYTGELFF. The CDR3 nucleotides read TGCGCCAGCAGCCAAGAACCAGCGGGGGTATACACCGGGGAGCTGTTTTTT.

The gene calls are TRBV7-2 and TRBJ2-2; perhaps TRBD1 as D (6 bases). V was cut by 5 bases and J by 5 bases, with 18 bases left in between. Germline V lookup: CDR1 SGHTA, CDR2 FQGNSA. This CDR3 spans 16 amino acids. For the CDR3, the DNA is TGTGCCAGCAGCCCCCCCCGGAACAGGGTGACCGGGGAGCTGTTTTTT. This translates into CASSPPRNRVTGELFF. The full variable domain, its missing parts supplied by reference TRBV7-2 and TRBJ2-2, is GAGVSQSPSNKVTEKGKDVELRCDPISGHTALYWYRQSLGQGLEFLIYFQGNSAPDKSGLPSDRFSAERTGGSVSTLTIQRTQQEDSAVYLCASSPPRNRVTGELFFGEGSRLTVL.

This clone came up once. CDR3 DNA sequence: TGCGCCAGCACCACGGTAGGCAGGGGAAATTCACCCCTCCACTTT. Translating gives CASTTVGRGNSPLHF. V usage is TRBV5-1 and J usage is TRBJ1-6; D might be TRBD1 (6 bases). This CDR3 is built from 15 residues. V shed 6 bases and J shed 7 bases, with 17 bases lying between them. The germline V gene has CDR1 SGHRS and CDR2 YFSETQ.

This rearrangement joins TRBV7-6 to TRBJ2-7, with 11 bases that match TRBD1. The CDR3 sequence is 15 residues long. The germline V gene has CDR1 SGHVS and CDR2 FNYEAQ. V lost 3 bases to trimming and J lost 6 bases; unmatched junction nucleotides: 7. The CDR3 here is CASSLGQGGPSEQYF. In DNA, the CDR3 is TGTGCCAGCAGCTTGGGACAGGGGGGCCCCAGCGAGCAGTACTTC.

The V and J genes are TRBV5-4 and TRBJ1-4; 7 bases agree with TRBD1. Germline-derived CDR1 and CDR2 are SGHNT and YYREEE (reference sequence). This CDR3 is built from 14 residues. The V gene end was trimmed by 4 bases and the J gene end by 10 bases; junction bases not matched to a gene: 10. The DNA of the CDR3 is TGTGCCAGCAGCGATCCTGACAGGGTAGGAAAACTGTTTTTT. It yields the protein CASSDPDRVGKLFF.

As to this clone: Given a far larger clone just one base away, this is likely a sequencing read error. This chain connects TRBV11-2 to TRBJ2-7; 7 positions match TRBD1. Germline loops: CDR1 SGHAT, CDR2 FQNNGV. The CDR3 runs 13 residues. V trimming: 5 bases; J trimming: 2 bases; junction bases outside the gene matches: 3. The CDR3 DNA is TGTGCCAGCAGCCCAGGGACAGCCTACGAGCAGTACTTC. Translating gives CASSPGTAYEQYF.

This chain connects TRBV5-1 to TRBJ2-5; TRBD1 agrees at 7 bases. The CDR3 totals 13 residues. V lost 4 bases to trimming and J lost 5 bases; unmatched junction nucleotides: 5. Germline V gene sequence: CDR1 SGHRS, CDR2 YFSETQ. DNA for the CDR3: TGCGCCAGCAGCGGCGGACAGGCCGAGACCCAGTACTTC. Translating gives CASSGGQAETQYF.

The chain combines TRBV7-9 with TRBJ2-3; maybe TRBD1 (5 bases). Trimming left V 5 bases short and J 1 base short, with 13 bases between. This CDR3 spans 15 amino acids. Germline V gene sequence: CDR1 SEHNR, CDR2 FQNEAQ (reference sequence). CDR3 amino acids: CASSPQGLGTDTQYF. The CDR3 DNA sequence: TGTGCCAGCAGCCCGCAGGGTTTAGGCACAGATACGCAGTATTTT.

The chain employs TRBV5-1 and TRBJ2-7; 7 nucleotides match TRBD2. Germline trimming cut 1 base from V and 2 bases from J; bases unmatched to any gene: 3. The CDR3 covers 14 residues. CDR1 is SGHRS, CDR2 YFSETQ, per germline. CDR3 DNA sequence: TGCGCCAGCAGCTTGTCTAGCGGAGCCTACGAGCAGTACTTC. It yields the protein CASSLSSGAYEQYF.

A few counts support this clone. The chain links TRBV5-6 to TRBJ1-4, with 10 nucleotides matching TRBD1. The germline CDR1 and CDR2 sequences are SGHDT and YYEEEE. V lost 0 bases and J lost 7; bases outside the gene matches: 3. This CDR3 is built from 15 residues. CDR3: CASSLGQGATEKLFF. CDR3 DNA: TGTGCCAGCAGCTTGGGACAGGGGGCGACTGAAAAACTGTTTTTT.

The V gene is TRBV25-1, the J gene TRBJ1-1, with D possibly being TRBD1 (5 bases). Trimming removed 5 bases from V and 0 bases from J, with 13 bases in between. The CDR3 sequence is 15 residues long. Germline CDR1 MGHDK, CDR2 SYGVNS. DNA for the CDR3: TGTGCCAGCAGTCCCCGGGGGACCATGAACACTGAAGCTTTCTTT. This sequence encodes CASSPRGTMNTEAFF.

In nucleotides, the CDR3 is TGTGCCAGTAGTATTGAGCGGAACGGGGAGCTGTTTTTT. This encodes CASSIERNGELFF. The chain is built from TRBV19 and TRBJ2-2, with a tentative D call TRBD2 (5 bases). CDR3 size: 13 residues. CDR1 and CDR2 from the germline V gene are LNHDA and SQIVND (reference sequence). V lost 3 bases to trimming and J lost 7 bases, with 9 bases between them.

This clone has more than one count but fewer than ten. The V and J genes are TRBV7-9 and TRBJ2-7, with no clear D. The V end was cut by 5 bases, the J end by 3 bases, with 8 bases between. CDR3 length: 12 amino acids. Germline assignment: CDR1 SEHNR and CDR2 FQNEAQ (reference sequence). CDR3 nucleotide sequence: TGTGCCAGCAGCATAATATACTACGAGCAGTACTTC. Translated, it gives CASSIIYYEQYF.